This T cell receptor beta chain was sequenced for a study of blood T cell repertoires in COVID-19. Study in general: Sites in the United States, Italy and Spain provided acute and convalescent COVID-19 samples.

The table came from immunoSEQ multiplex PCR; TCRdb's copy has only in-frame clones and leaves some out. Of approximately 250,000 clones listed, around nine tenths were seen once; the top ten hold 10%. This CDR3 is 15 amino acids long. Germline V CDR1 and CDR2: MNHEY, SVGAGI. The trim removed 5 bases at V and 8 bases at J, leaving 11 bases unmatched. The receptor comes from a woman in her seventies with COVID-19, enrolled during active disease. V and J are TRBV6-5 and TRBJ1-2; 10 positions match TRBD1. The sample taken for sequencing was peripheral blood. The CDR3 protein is CASSPGTGAPQGYTF. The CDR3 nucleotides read TGTGCCAGCAGTCCCGGGACAGGGGCGCCCCAGGGCTACACCTTC.